The rows below give T cell receptor beta chains drawn from one sample of a study of Graves' ophthalmopathy and Graves' hyperthyroidism. TCRdb analysed the multiplex PCR reads with MiXCR anew, one entry per CDR3 protein. The table has approximately 480,000 distinct CDR3 sequences, 14% seen once; the top ten hold roughly 10%. Sequencing was done on a sample of blood. The source of these receptors is a woman aged 25 to 39 with Graves' ophthalmopathy. Both conserved end residues are part of each CDR3. The D gene is left open where the match is weak. Clone size is not always given. Where it is, it says once, few, many or a class for expanded clones.

D gene | clone size | J gene | V gene | CDR3 DNA | CDR3 protein
TRBD1 | many | TRBJ1-2 | TRBV28 | TGTGCCAGCAGTTTGAGACAGGGATCATATGGCTACACCTTC | CASSLRQGSYGYTF
- | many | TRBJ1-5 | TRBV27 | TGTGCCAGCAGTTCGGTGGGGAGCAATCAGCCCCAGCATTTT | CASSSVGSNQPQHF
- | many | TRBJ2-2 | TRBV4-1 | TGCGCCAGCAGCCAAGCCCAGGGGATCGGGGAGCTGTTTTTT | CASSQAQGIGELFF
- | many | TRBJ1-2 | TRBV15 | TGTGCCACCGGCAGATCTACTTACAGGGATGGCTACACCTTC | CATGRSTYRDGYTF
TRBD1 | - | TRBJ1-1 | TRBV6-1 | TGTGCCAGCAGCCGAAGACAGGGGGGGAACACTGAAGCTTTCTTT | CASSRRQGGNTEAFF
- | few | TRBJ1-1 | TRBV12-3/TRBV12-4 | TGTGCCAGCAGTCGCAGAAATGGGGGGCTTACTGAAGCTTTCTTT | CASSRRNGGLTEAFF
- | few | TRBJ1-6 | TRBV20-1 | TGCAGTGCGGGAGGTCTGAATTCACACCTCCACTTT | CSAGGLNSHLHF
- | many | TRBJ1-2 | TRBV28 | TGTGCCAGCACCCAAGGGCAGGACAGCTATGGCTACACCTTC | CASTQGQDSYGYTF
- | - | TRBJ1-5 | TRBV30 | TGTGCCTGGAGTGTTTTACAAAGCAATCAGCCCCAGCATTTT | CAWSVLQSNQPQHF
TRBD1 | many | TRBJ2-7 | TRBV28 | TGTGCCAGCAGTTTTCTAGGGACAGGGGCGACCTACGAGCAGTACTTC | CASSFLGTGATYEQYF
TRBD1 | many | TRBJ1-1 | TRBV6-5 | TGTGCCAGCAGTTACGCGACAGGGCTGAACACTGAAGCTTTCTTT | CASSYATGLNTEAFF
TRBD1 | many | TRBJ1-2 | TRBV2 | TGTGCCAGCAAACCGGGACAGGGTTCCTATGGCTACACCTTC | CASKPGQGSYGYTF
- | few | TRBJ2-7 | TRBV12-3/TRBV12-4 | TGCGCCAGCAGCTTGGATCGGGGGAGTGAGCAGTACTTC | CASSLDRGSEQYF
- | many | TRBJ2-5 | TRBV28 | TGTGCCAGCGGTACAGGGACTGTGGCCCAGTACTTC | CASGTGTVAQYF
TRBD1 | many | TRBJ2-7 | TRBV12-5 | TGTGCTAGTGGTTTGGACGGGACAGGGCACGTCGGGCAGTACTTC | CASGLDGTGHVGQYF
- | many | TRBJ1-2 | TRBV12-3/TRBV12-4 | TGTGCCAGCAGTCCGGGTACGGGGGGAGGGAACTATGGCTACACCTTC | CASSPGTGGGNYGYTF
TRBD2 | - | TRBJ2-7 | TRBV18 | TGTGCCAGCTCAACCACTAGCGGGAGGGCCTCTTACTACGAGCAGTACTTC | CASSTTSGRASYYEQYF
- | many | TRBJ2-7 | TRBV7-9 | TGTGCCAGCACGTTTAAGGGAGGCTACGAGCAGTACTTC | CASTFKGGYEQYF
- | many | TRBJ2-5 | TRBV6-1 | TGTGCCAGCACCCAAAGTACGACCCAGTACTTC | CASTQSTTQYF
TRBD1 | many | TRBJ1-2 | TRBV28 | TGTGCCAGCAGTAAAGGGACAGGGAATAACTATGGCTACACCTTC | CASSKGTGNNYGYTF
TRBD2 | once | TRBJ2-2 | TRBV6-5 | TGTGCCAGCAGTTACTCGGTAGCGGGAGGTGTCACCGGGGAGCTGTTTTTT | CASSYSVAGGVTGELFF
TRBD1 | many | TRBJ1-5 | TRBV27 | TGTGCCAGCAGTTTATCAGGGGGCTATAGCAATCAGCCCCAGCATTTT | CASSLSGGYSNQPQHF
- | few | TRBJ1-1 | TRBV6-1 | TGTGCCAGCAGGATCGACCGAACATCTGTCACTGAAGCTTTCTTT | CASRIDRTSVTEAFF
TRBD1 | many | TRBJ1-1 | TRBV6-2/TRBV6-3 | TGTGCCAGCAGTACGGGGGACAGGGTGAACACTGAAGCTTTCTTT | CASSTGDRVNTEAFF
- | many | TRBJ2-7 | TRBV4-1 | TGCGCCAGCAGCCAGAATTCGGGCCCTGGAGTCGAGCAGTACTTC | CASSQNSGPGVEQYF
- | many | TRBJ2-7 | TRBV2 | TGTGCCAGCAGTGAAGAGACGAAGGACGAGCAGTACTTC | CASSEETKDEQYF